A single sample gave rise to the 9 T cell receptor beta chains below, sequenced in a study of beta chain features in type 1 diabetes (dated by TCRdb to the late 2010s). The library was generated by the immunoSEQ multiplex PCR assay. The entire isolated RNA was reverse transcribed using the High Capacity cDNA Reverse Transcription Kit, and thus expressed TCRB transcripts were sequenced. Here the immuneACCESS table is served through TCRdb, limited to in-frame sequences with V and J called. Missing clones are a known gap in these copies; in checked studies unresolved V genes cover under half, and the rest lacks a known reason. In all, the sample holds roughly 300,000 clones, and less than 15% of those were seen once. The ten largest clones take up 6.7% of the sample. Material: central memory CD4+ T cells from blood. The receptors here all came from a man aged 25 to 40 in good health.

As concerns this clone: This CDR3 is also generated by other DNA sequences in the sample. The chain couples TRBV7-2 to TRBJ2-5; D ambiguous. The V gene lost 6 bases and the J gene lost 5 bases, with 10 bases spanning the gap. The CDR3 runs to 12 residues. Looked up from germline, CDR1 is SGHTA and CDR2 is FQGNSA. The CDR3 protein is CASSFGWETQYF. The DNA of the CDR3 is TGTGCCAGCAGTTTTGGATGGGAGACCCAGTACTTC.

The rearrangement joins TRBV19 to TRBJ1-2; D possibly corresponds to TRBD1 (5 bases). The CDR3 loop spans 15 amino acids. Looked up from germline, CDR1 is LNHDA and CDR2 is SQIVND (reference sequence). V was cut by 9 bases and J by 2 bases, with 19 bases left in between. The CDR3: CASSMAAGRNYGYTF. The CDR3 bases are TGTGCCAGCTCAATGGCGGCAGGGCGGAACTATGGCTACACCTTC.

This clone was observed a handful of times. This chain joins TRBV2 and TRBJ2-3, with D tentatively TRBD2 (6 bases). CDR1 and CDR2 from the germline V gene are SNHLY and FYNNEI. This CDR3 has 15 amino acids. Between the trimmed V and J ends, which lost 6 bases and 0 bases, there was a span of 13 bases. The CDR3 reads CASRGMGTSTDTQYF. CDR3 bases: TGTGCCAGCAGGGGCATGGGGACTAGCACAGATACGCAGTATTTT.

V and J are TRBV18 and TRBJ2-7; D possibly uses TRBD1 or TRBD2 (6 bases each). The V end was cut by 3 bases, the J end by 5 bases, with 14 bases between. This CDR3 comprises 14 residues. CDR1 is KGHSH and CDR2 is LQKENI in the germline V gene. The DNA for the CDR3 is TGTGCCAGCTCACCTTTCGGGGGCCACCACGAGCAGTACGTC. Protein: CASSPFGGHHEQYV.

The rearrangement links TRBV5-1 to TRBJ2-3, with D unresolved. Between the trimmed V and J ends, which lost 1 base and 6 bases, there was a span of 9 bases. CDR3 size: 13 residues. CDR1 is SGHRS and CDR2 is YFSETQ in the germline V gene. CDR3 bases: TGCGCCAGCAGCTTGCGAACGCCTGATACGCAGTATTTT. Amino acid sequence: CASSLRTPDTQYF.

Comments on this clone: This same CDR3 is encoded by further DNA sequences in the sample. The DNA of the CDR3 is TGTGCCAGCAGCCCCCACAGGGGCACAGATACGCAGTATTTT. Translated: CASSPHRGTDTQYF. The V and J genes are TRBV11-3 and TRBJ2-3; D possibly corresponds to TRBD1 (6 bases). The V gene lost 5 bases and the J gene lost 1 base, with 10 bases spanning the gap. Germline assignment: CDR1 SGHNT and CDR2 YENEEA. The CDR3 consists of 14 residues.

This clone occurred a few times. This chain joins TRBV27 and TRBJ1-2; 12 bases line up with TRBD1. V shed 7 bases and J 5 bases; nucleotides not matched to a gene: 5. This CDR3 contains 14 residues. The germline V gene has CDR1 MNHEY and CDR2 SMNVEV (reference sequence). CDR3 amino acids: CASIGTGGGYGYTF. The CDR3 nucleotides are TGTGCCAGCATCGGGACAGGGGGCGGATATGGCTACACCTTC.

The rearrangement links TRBV4-1 to TRBJ2-1; the match to TRBD1 covers 8 bases. The CDR3 sequence is 16 residues long. Germline V lookup: CDR1 MGHRA, CDR2 YSYEKL. Germline trimming cut 3 bases from V and 7 bases from J; bases unmatched to any gene: 11. CDR3: CASSQAGTGNLNEQFF. CDR3 bases: TGCGCCAGCAGCCAGGCCGGGACAGGTAATCTGAATGAGCAGTTCTTC.

This clone occurred a few times. The chain couples TRBV19 to TRBJ1-2; D might be TRBD1 (5 bases). The V gene lost 5 bases and the J gene lost 4 bases, with 14 bases spanning the gap. CDR3 length: 14 residues. Germline CDR1 LNHDA, CDR2 SQIVND (reference sequence). DNA of the CDR3: TGTGCCAGTAGTCCCGACAGACAACTCTATGGCTACACCTTC. Its protein product is CASSPDRQLYGYTF.